This T cell receptor (beta chain) was sequenced for a study of spatial heterogeneity in lung cancer. Study background: Alpha-chain sequences were consistently detected in smaller numbers than beta-chain sequences.

TCRdb analysed the 5' RACE reads with MiXCR anew, one entry per CDR3 protein. The sample has nearly 15,000 distinct CDR3 sequences, almost 8% seen once. This clonotype was found many times. The CDR3 sequence is 12 residues long. V lost 2 bases and J 4 bases, leaving 5 bases between the germline ends. Per the germline V gene, CDR1 is MNHEY and CDR2 is SVGAGI. Time point specified: sample taken at primary tumor resection. Unsorted tumor, nontumor lung tissue or cryopreserved PBMC supplied the whole RNA. This rearrangement joins TRBV6-5 to TRBJ1-1, with D tentatively TRBD1 (5 bases). The clonotype comes from a female donor with early-stage non-small cell lung cancer. The sequences come from PBMCs, collected at surgery. CDR3 residues: CASSYGGTEAFF. The DNA of the CDR3 is TGTGCCAGCAGTTACGGGGGCACTGAAGCTTTCTTT.